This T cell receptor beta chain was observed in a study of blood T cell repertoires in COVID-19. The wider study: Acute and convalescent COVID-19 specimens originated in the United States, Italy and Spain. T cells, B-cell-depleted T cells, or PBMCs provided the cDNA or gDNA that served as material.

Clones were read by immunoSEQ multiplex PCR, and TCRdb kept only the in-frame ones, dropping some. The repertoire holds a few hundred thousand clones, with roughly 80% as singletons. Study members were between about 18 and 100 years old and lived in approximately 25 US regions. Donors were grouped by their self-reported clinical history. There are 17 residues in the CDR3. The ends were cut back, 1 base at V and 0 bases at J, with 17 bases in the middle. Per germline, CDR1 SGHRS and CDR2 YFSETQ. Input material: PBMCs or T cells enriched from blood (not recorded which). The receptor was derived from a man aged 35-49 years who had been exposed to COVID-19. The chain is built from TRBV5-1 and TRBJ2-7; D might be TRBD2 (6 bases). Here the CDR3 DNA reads TGCGCCAGCAGCTTGTCGGTAGTCGGGGGAGGCTCCTACGAGCAGTACTTC. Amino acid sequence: CASSLSVVGGGSYEQYF.